These 10 T cell receptor beta chains originate from one sample sequenced in a study of cytomegalovirus exposure and HLA in healthy donors. Researchers ran the PCR with 60 Vbeta and 13 Jbeta primers. Method: immunoSEQ multiplex PCR; TCRdb's copy keeps in-frame clones and lacks some. The top ten hold about 1.2% of the sample, which has approximately 210,000 clones, 75% to 90% seen once. The sample taken for sequencing was PBMCs. All receptors derive from a man younger than 45 in good health and CMV-seronegative.

The V gene is TRBV4-2, the J gene TRBJ1-6; D remains ambiguous. The CDR3 extends over 16 amino acids. V lost 3 bases, J lost 0 bases, and 9 bases lay in between. The germline gives CDR1 LGHNA, CDR2 YNFKEQ. Here the CDR3 reads CASSQVARSYNSPLHF. The CDR3 DNA is TGTGCCAGCAGCCAGGTGGCCCGCTCCTATAATTCACCCCTCCACTTT.

The chain is built from TRBV6-1 and TRBJ2-7; perhaps TRBD2 as D (7 bases). This CDR3 contains 15 residues. Trimming took off 1 base at V and 2 bases at J, with 12 bases between the two ends. Germline V gene lookup returns CDR1 MNHNS and CDR2 SASEGT. CDR3 coding DNA: TGTGCCAGCAGTGAAGGGGGGGGGCCTCCCTACGAGCAGTACTTC. Translating gives CASSEGGGPPYEQYF.

This chain uses TRBV28 with TRBJ1-1; D remains unclear. With 3 bases removed from V and 4 bases from J, the gap between germline ends came to 6 bases. This CDR3 spans 12 amino acids. Germline V gives CDR1 MDHEN, CDR2 SYDVKM. The CDR3 bases are TGTGCCAGCAGTTTGCCGAGCACTGAAGCTTTCTTT. Protein product: CASSLPSTEAFF.

The chain combines TRBV5-1 with TRBJ2-7; TRBD2 is a possible D gene (5 bases). Trimming stripped 2 bases from V and 6 bases from J, with 18 bases between. The CDR3 length is 15 residues. Per germline, CDR1 SGHRS and CDR2 YFSETQ. CDR3 sequence (DNA): TGCGCCAGCAGCTTCCCCGGGGTAGCGCTCGCCGAGCAGTACTTC. Protein product: CASSFPGVALAEQYF.

This chain joins TRBV7-9 and TRBJ2-3; 8 bases line up with TRBD2. The ends lost 6 bases at V and 0 bases at J; junction bases unmatched: 8. Germline values: CDR1 SEHNR, CDR2 FQNEAQ (reference sequence). This CDR3 has 16 residues. The CDR3 loop reads CASRPTSGPSTDTQYF. The CDR3 bases are TGTGCCAGCAGACCAACTAGCGGCCCTAGCACAGATACGCAGTATTTT.

The chain has TRBV19 and TRBJ1-6, with 8 bases matching TRBD1. CDR3 size: 15 residues. V gave up 7 bases and J gave up 8 bases; unmatched junction bases: 10. Per germline, CDR1 LNHDA and CDR2 SQIVND (reference sequence). The CDR3 DNA follows: TGTGCCAGTAAGGACAGGGCCCTCTGGGATTCACCCCTCCACTTT. It specifies CASKDRALWDSPLHF.

The V gene is TRBV2, the J gene TRBJ2-7; weak D call: TRBD2 (7 bases). Germline values: CDR1 SNHLY, CDR2 FYNNEI. CDR3 length: 14 residues. Trimming removed 5 bases from V and 3 bases from J, with 14 bases in between. The CDR3 nucleotides read TGTGCCAGCAGTAGGGGGGGGATCAGCTACGAGCAGTACTTC. Translation gives CASSRGGISYEQYF.

V gene TRBV5-6 combines with J gene TRBJ1-4, with TRBD1 matching over 7 bases. The CDR3 runs 15 residues. Germline CDR1 is SGHDT and CDR2 is YYEEEE. The junction had 4 bases not matched to a gene; V was cut back by 4 bases and J by 1 base. In DNA, the CDR3 is TGTGCCAGCAGCACGAACAGGGGAACTAATGAAAAACTGTTTTTT. It yields the protein CASSTNRGTNEKLFF.

V gene TRBV6-1 combines with J gene TRBJ2-1; 8 bases are a match to TRBD1. This CDR3 has 15 residues. Germline lookup yields CDR1 MNHNS and CDR2 SASEGT. J lost 7 bases, V lost 2 bases, and 7 bases had no gene match. The CDR3: CASSESGGIGNEQFF. In nucleotides, the CDR3 is TGTGCCAGCAGTGAATCAGGGGGCATAGGGAATGAGCAGTTCTTC.

The chain couples TRBV27 to TRBJ2-7; 7 bases align to TRBD1. V lost 3 bases, J lost 5 bases, and 13 bases stayed unmatched. The CDR3 loop spans 16 amino acids. Germline CDR1 is MNHEY and CDR2 is SMNVEV (reference sequence). This CDR3 reads CASSLADVQGFHEQYF. The CDR3, as DNA: TGTGCCAGCAGTTTGGCGGATGTACAGGGGTTCCACGAGCAGTACTTC.